The entry that follows covers one T cell receptor beta chain sequence. Its antigen remains unidentified. Although they were nominally healthy when sampled, donors likely had unrecorded immune exposures. This sample is part of a study of cytomegalovirus exposure and HLA in healthy donors. Germline V CDR1 and CDR2: SGHNT, YYREEE (reference sequence). The CDR3 length is 15 residues. The ends lost 3 bases at V and 1 base at J; junction bases unmatched: 1. 13 Jbeta primers and 60 Vbeta primers were used for the PCR. Measured with immunoSEQ multiplex PCR; TCRdb has only the in-frame clones, and not every one. The table shows 100,000 to 150,000 clones, with approximately 87% occurring only once. Study findings and constraints: About 87% or about 30% of the time was how often most TCR beta V segments were productive, according to an earlier analysis.

Sequences were obtained from PBMCs. The receptor was isolated from a man in his late teens or twenties in good health and CMV-seropositive. V and J are TRBV5-4 and TRBJ2-2; 9 positions agree with TRBD2. The CDR3: CASSSLAGNTGELFF. The CDR3 DNA reads as TGTGCCAGCAGCTCACTAGCGGGGAACACCGGGGAGCTGTTTTTT.